The 11 T cell receptor beta chains below were found in one sample sequenced in a study of blood T cell repertoires in COVID-19 (dated by TCRdb to 2018 to 2020). Receptor amplification or capture employed the immunoSEQ multiplex PCR assay. TCRdb's version of the immuneACCESS table is confined to in-frame rearrangements and falls short of the full clone set. An unresolved V gene accounts for under half of the shortfall where checked; the remainder is of unknown origin. The sample table contains 150,000 to 200,000 clones; only one count was recorded for approximately 82% of them. 15% of the sample rests with the top ten. The sequenced sample was PBMCs or T cells enriched from blood (not recorded which). The receptors derive from a man aged 50-59 years who had recovered from COVID-19.

The chain combines TRBV30 with TRBJ1-6; D gene unclear. The CDR3 loop spans 15 amino acids. Per germline, CDR1 GTSNPN and CDR2 SVGIG (reference sequence). The V gene lost 0 bases and the J gene lost 7 bases, with 13 bases spanning the gap. Written as DNA, the CDR3 is TGTGCCTGGAGTGTAAAAGGCCCGAGGAATTCACCCCTCCACTTT. Amino acid sequence: CAWSVKGPRNSPLHF.

This clone was detected once. This chain joins TRBV3-1 (or the pseudogene TRBV3-2) and TRBJ2-7; 9 bases fit TRBD1. Germline V gene data show CDR1 as LGHDT and CDR2 as YNNKEL (reference sequence). V lost 6 bases to trimming and J lost 2 bases; unmatched junction nucleotides: 8. This CDR3 comprises 15 residues. This CDR3 is CASRYGQGPPYEQYF. The CDR3, as DNA: TGTGCCAGCAGATACGGACAGGGGCCTCCCTACGAGCAGTACTTC.

J is TRBJ1-3 and V is TRBV5-1; 7 bases are a match to TRBD1. The V gene's germline CDR1 is SGHRS and CDR2 YFSETQ. V was clipped by 0 bases and J by 0 bases; unmatched bases: 3. This CDR3 region has 16 residues. CDR3 region: CASSLGHRGSGNTIYF. The CDR3 DNA reads TGCGCCAGCAGCTTGGGGCACAGGGGCTCTGGAAACACCATATATTTT.

The chain has TRBV28 and TRBJ1-1, with TRBD1 identical over 7 bases. The CDR3 spans 13 residues. The V gene's germline CDR1 is MDHEN and CDR2 SYDVKM. Losses at the gene ends were 3 bases for V and 4 bases for J; bases not matched to a gene: 2. The CDR3: CASSLTGITEAFF. The CDR3 DNA follows: TGTGCCAGCAGTTTGACAGGGATCACTGAAGCTTTCTTT.

The gene calls are TRBV2 and TRBJ2-7; no clear D gene. The CDR3 loop spans 13 amino acids. CDR1 is SNHLY and CDR2 is FYNNEI in the germline V gene. V dropped 6 bases and J dropped 1 base, with 10 bases sitting between them. CDR3 residues: CASRQQVSYEQYF. Here the CDR3 DNA reads TGTGCCAGCAGGCAGCAGGTATCCTACGAGCAGTACTTC.

The J gene is TRBJ1-2, the V gene TRBV6-6; 7 bases align to TRBD1. CDR1 MNHNY and CDR2 SVGAGI come from the germline V gene (reference sequence). This CDR3 is built from 13 residues. With V trimmed by 5 bases and J by 6 bases, 6 bases remained unmatched. The CDR3 region is CASSRTTGDGYTF. The CDR3 region has the DNA TGTGCCAGCAGTAGGACCACAGGGGATGGCTACACCTTC.

This sequence joins TRBV29-1 and TRBJ2-2, with TRBD1 matching over 8 bases. CDR1 and CDR2 (germline): SQVTM, ANQGSEA. With 6 bases clipped from V and 7 bases from J, the junction kept 7 bases outside the gene matches. The CDR3 covers 13 residues. CDR3 sequence reads: CSVQDRGNGELFF. CDR3 in DNA: TGCAGCGTCCAAGACAGGGGAAACGGGGAGCTGTTTTTT.

V and J are TRBV12-2 and TRBJ1-5. TRBV12-2 is designated a pseudogene. The CDR3 has 15 amino acids. The CDR3 loop reads CASRLEKRGNQPQHF. CDR3 bases: TGTGCAAGTCGCTTAGAGAAAAGAGGGAATCAGCCCCAGCATTTT.

J is TRBJ1-1 and V is TRBV19; TRBD1 is a possible D gene (5 bases). The CDR3 is 12 residues long. The V gene's germline CDR1 is LNHDA and CDR2 SQIVND (reference sequence). V was cut by 2 bases and J by 10 bases, with 11 bases left in between. For the CDR3, the DNA is TGTGCCAGTAGTATACAAGGGGCGGCAGCTTTCTTT. Protein sequence: CASSIQGAAAFF.

The chain joins TRBV7-9 to TRBJ1-1, with TRBD1 matching over 7 bases. The CDR3 length is 13 residues. V shed 4 bases, J shed 11 bases, and the junction held 10 bases outside the gene matches. Germline V gene lookup returns CDR1 SEHNR and CDR2 FQNEAQ (reference sequence). The chain's CDR3 is CASSSSGGLQAFF. CDR3 nucleotide sequence: TGTGCCAGCAGCTCCTCAGGGGGATTGCAGGCTTTCTTT.

The chain joins TRBV10-2 to TRBJ2-1, with TRBD2 matching 13 bases. V shed 2 bases, J shed 10 bases, and the junction held 11 bases outside the gene matches. This CDR3 has 17 residues. The germline V gene encodes CDR1 WSHSY and CDR2 SAAADI. This CDR3 reads CASSEPAGTSGVGEQFF. DNA for the CDR3: TGCGCCAGCAGTGAGCCCGCCGGGACTAGCGGGGTAGGGGAGCAGTTCTTC.